Included here is one T cell receptor beta chain sequence, with context. No antigen is known for it. This entry belongs to a study of shared clonotypes between healthy human individuals. Notes on the study in general: Only blood samples were collected, and tissue repertoires likely differ. Sequencing depth was predicted to influence how clonotypes are shared among donors. A generally larger estimated richness was seen in naive subsets than in memory subsets. Limited genetic and exposure-history diversity came from having few donors.

The data were produced by immunoSEQ multiplex PCR, yet TCRdb's version contains in-frame clones alone and is incomplete. The top ten clones hold about 0.11% of a sample with hundreds of thousands of clones, approximately 96% of them seen once. Naive CD8 isolation took CD45RO-negative cells positively selected for CCR7 and excluded terminally differentiated effector memory CD45RA+ cells. The V gene's germline CDR1 is WNHNN and CDR2 SYGVQD (reference sequence). The germline V and J ends were trimmed by 0 bases and 2 bases, with 2 bases remaining between them. CDR3 size: 12 residues. The V and J genes are TRBV10-1 and TRBJ2-7; unclear D gene. The TCR was taken from a woman in her thirties in good health. The specimen sequenced was naive CD8+ T cells sorted from blood. This chain's CDR3 is CASSESTYEQYF. CDR3 DNA sequence: TGCGCCAGCAGTGAGTCTACCTACGAGCAGTACTTC.